The 27 T cell receptor beta chains reported below all come from one sample, sequenced in a study of blood T cell repertoires in COVID-19. Profiling relied on immunoSEQ multiplex PCR, and the TCRdb table lists in-frame clones only, not all of them. The sample yields about 74,000 clones, around 88% seen once. Sequencing was carried out using peripheral blood. These receptors were obtained from an elderly woman with acute or convalescent COVID-19.

This rearrangement joins TRBV3-1 (or the pseudogene TRBV3-2) to TRBJ2-3, with 8 nucleotides matching TRBD2. The CDR3 covers 14 residues. The germline V gene encodes CDR1 LGHDT and CDR2 YNNKEL (reference sequence). J was trimmed by 1 base and V by 4 bases; bases with no gene match: 1. As DNA, the CDR3 is TGTGCCAGCAGCCCCGGGGGGGGCACAGATACGCAGTATTTT. The encoded protein is CASSPGGGTDTQYF.

The rearrangement uses TRBV27 and TRBJ2-6, with D possibly TRBD2 on 6 matching bases. From germline, CDR1 is MNHEY and CDR2 SMNVEV (reference sequence). Trimming took 3 bases from V and 1 from J, leaving 7 bases between them. The CDR3 covers 15 residues. CDR3: CASSFAGSGANVLTF. The CDR3 nucleotides read TGTGCCAGCAGTTTCGCGGGGTCTGGGGCCAACGTCCTGACTTTC.

This rearrangement joins TRBV6-6 to TRBJ2-2; TRBD2 agrees at 15 bases. CDR3 length equals 19 residues. The germline gives CDR1 MNHNY, CDR2 SVGAGI (reference sequence). V shed 5 bases and J 4 bases; nucleotides not matched to a gene: 11. The CDR3 DNA reads TGTGCCAGCAGTCGACCCGGGACTAGCGGGAGGTCAGTCACCGGGGAGCTGTTTTTT. Translation: CASSRPGTSGRSVTGELFF.

V usage is TRBV5-1 and J usage is TRBJ1-2; 8 bases map to TRBD1. The CDR3 spans 14 residues. The J segment lost 7 bases and the V segment lost 0 bases, leaving 5 bases of the junction unmatched. Germline V gene data show CDR1 as SGHRS and CDR2 as YFSETQ. The CDR3 loop reads CASSLAQTGVGYTF. The CDR3, as DNA: TGCGCCAGCAGCTTGGCCCAGACAGGGGTTGGCTACACCTTC.

V usage is TRBV18 and J usage is TRBJ1-4; D is unresolved. The V gene lost 5 bases and the J gene lost 4 bases, with 8 bases spanning the gap. The length of the CDR3 is 13 residues. The germline gives CDR1 KGHSH, CDR2 LQKENI. The CDR3 loop reads CASSVQNNEKLFF. The CDR3 DNA reads as TGTGCCAGCTCAGTACAGAATAATGAAAAACTGTTTTTT.

CDR3 nucleotide sequence: TGTGCCAGCAGCTTACCGGGACAGGGGCTCGATGAGCAGTTCTTC. Protein sequence: CASSLPGQGLDEQFF. The chain joins TRBV7-8 to TRBJ2-1; TRBD1 aligns across 10 bases. Trimming at V came to 2 bases and at J to 8 bases, leaving 6 bases not matched to a gene. Per germline, CDR1 SGHVS and CDR2 FQNEAQ. The length of the CDR3 is 15 residues.

The chain is built from TRBV11-2 and TRBJ2-1; 8 bases align to TRBD1. The CDR3 consists of 17 residues. Germline trimming cut 5 bases from V and 7 bases from J; bases unmatched to any gene: 16. Germline CDR1 reads SGHAT; CDR2 reads FQNNGV. CDR3 in amino acids: CASSPSSGTGRGNEQFF. CDR3 DNA sequence: TGTGCCAGCAGCCCCTCTTCCGGGACAGGCCGGGGAAATGAGCAGTTCTTC.

The chain recombines TRBV3-1 (or the pseudogene TRBV3-2) with TRBJ1-5; D perhaps matches TRBD1 (5 bases). The CDR3 runs 15 residues. CDR1 LGHDT and CDR2 YNNKEL come from the germline V gene (reference sequence). Trimming pared 1 base from V and 0 bases from J, leaving 7 bases between. The CDR3 sequence: CASSQAGGSNQPQHF. The DNA for the CDR3 is TGTGCCAGCAGCCAAGCGGGGGGTAGCAATCAGCCCCAGCATTTT.

The chain couples TRBV6-5 to TRBJ2-5; unclear D gene. CDR1 and CDR2 (germline): MNHEY, SVGAGI. The CDR3 extends over 15 amino acids. Trimming shortened V by 4 bases and J by 5 bases, and 17 bases separated the two germline ends. CDR3 protein: CASSSGLNRRETQYF. Here the CDR3 DNA reads TGTGCCAGCAGTTCCGGTCTCAATAGGCGGGAGACCCAGTACTTC.

V and J are TRBV15 and TRBJ1-1; tentative D call: TRBD1 (6 bases). Trimming took 4 bases from V and 10 from J, leaving 10 bases between them. The CDR3 covers 11 residues. Germline V gene sequence: CDR1 LNHNV, CDR2 YYDKDF (reference sequence). CDR3 amino acids: CATSKTGRAFF. Here the CDR3 DNA reads TGTGCCACCAGCAAAACAGGGAGAGCTTTCTTT.

The chain has TRBV2 and TRBJ2-5; TRBD2 agrees at 7 bases. V trimming: 6 bases; J trimming: 1 base; junction bases outside the gene matches: 20. Looked up from germline, CDR1 is SNHLY and CDR2 is FYNNEI. This CDR3 comprises 19 residues. The DNA for the CDR3 is TGTGCCAGCAGAGCCCTTTCCCGGTCTAGCGGAAGGGTCCAAGAGACCCAGTACTTC. Its protein is CASRALSRSSGRVQETQYF. Full variable domain (rest looked up from reference TRBV2 and TRBJ2-5): EPEVTQTPSHQVTQMGQEVILRCVPISNHLYFYWYRQILGQKVEFLVSFYNNEISEKSEIFDDQFSVERPDGSNFTLKIRSTKLEDSAMYFCASRALSRSSGRVQETQYFGPGTRLLVL.

The sample holds one count of this clone. V is TRBV9 and J is TRBJ2-5, with 8 nucleotides matching TRBD1. Trimming at V came to 1 base and at J to 5 bases, leaving 10 bases not matched to a gene. CDR1 SGDLS and CDR2 YYNGEE come from the germline V gene. This CDR3 has 16 amino acids. The CDR3 spells CASSVTRTGQVETQYF. The CDR3 DNA is TGTGCCAGCAGCGTAACCAGGACAGGGCAAGTGGAGACCCAGTACTTC.

This chain joins TRBV27 and TRBJ2-1; 8 nucleotides match TRBD2. CDR1 MNHEY and CDR2 SMNVEV come from the germline V gene (reference sequence). V shed 8 bases, J shed 1 base, and the junction held 10 bases outside the gene matches. The CDR3 runs to 16 residues. CDR3 DNA: TGTGCCAGCCCCTATTTCGGGGGGGCGTCCTACAATGAGCAGTTCTTC. As protein: CASPYFGGASYNEQFF.

The chain recombines TRBV10-3 with TRBJ2-3, with 11 bases lining up with TRBD2. CDR1 and CDR2 (germline): ENHRY, SYGVKD. This CDR3 spans 13 amino acids. J was trimmed by 5 bases and V by 9 bases; bases with no gene match: 4. CDR3 in DNA: TGTGCCATAACTAGCGGGAGAATAGATACGCAGTATTTT. It yields the protein CAITSGRIDTQYF.

The chain employs TRBV4-2 and TRBJ2-1, with 8 bases aligning to TRBD2. The germline CDR1 and CDR2 sequences are LGHNA and YNFKEQ. Trimming took 1 base from V and 5 from J; bases not matched to a gene: 7. The CDR3 is 16 residues long. For the CDR3, the DNA is TGTGCCAGCAGCCAAGGACCGGGACTAGTCGACAATGAGCAGTTCTTC. Amino acid sequence: CASSQGPGLVDNEQFF.

This clone occurred a few times. The rearrangement joins TRBV6-6 to TRBJ1-2, with TRBD1 identical over 7 bases. Trimming cost V 2 bases and J 7 bases; bases outside gene matches: 4. CDR1 is MNHNY and CDR2 is SVGAGI in the germline V gene (reference sequence). The CDR3 is 13 residues long. The CDR3 spells CASSYGTVGGYTF. CDR3 bases: TGTGCCAGCAGTTACGGGACAGTCGGTGGCTACACCTTC.

The J gene is TRBJ2-1, the V gene TRBV11-3, with D possibly TRBD1 on 7 matching bases. V was shortened by 4 bases and J by 7 bases, with 11 bases between the two germline ends. There are 13 residues in the CDR3. CDR1 is SGHNT and CDR2 is YENEEA in the germline V gene. This CDR3 reads CASSSGGRNEQFF. The CDR3 nucleotides are TGTGCCAGCAGCTCAGGGGGGAGGAATGAGCAGTTCTTC.

This sequence joins TRBV28 and TRBJ2-3; D gene unclear. From germline, CDR1 is MDHEN and CDR2 SYDVKM. The CDR3 covers 15 residues. V was shortened by 1 base and J by 0 bases, with 8 bases between the two germline ends. This CDR3 reads CASSLFEASTDTQYF. CDR3 DNA: TGTGCCAGCAGTTTATTTGAGGCTAGCACAGATACGCAGTATTTT. Drawing the rest from reference TRBV28 and TRBJ2-3, the complete variable domain is DVKVTQSSRYLVKRTGEKVFLECVQDMDHENMFWYRQDPGLGLRLIYFSYDVKMKEKGDIPEGYSVSREKKERFSLILESASTNQTSMYLCASSLFEASTDTQYFGPGTRLTVL.

In its sample, this clone was seen once. The V and J genes are TRBV19 and TRBJ2-7; the D is unclear. The CDR3 length is 11 residues. Per germline, CDR1 LNHDA and CDR2 SQIVND (reference sequence). V gave up 3 bases and J gave up 5 bases, with 5 bases separating them. The CDR3 spells CASSIQNEQYF. CDR3 in DNA: TGTGCCAGTAGTATTCAGAACGAGCAGTACTTC.

This chain connects TRBV2 to TRBJ2-7; D possibly corresponds to TRBD2 (6 bases). V was shortened by 11 bases and J by 4 bases, with 21 bases between the two germline ends. The length of the CDR3 is 14 residues. Germline CDR1 SNHLY, CDR2 FYNNEI. The CDR3 bases are TGTGCCGGAGGGACCGGGCGCTTCTCTTACGAGCAGTACTTC. Amino acids: CAGGTGRFSYEQYF.

The J gene is TRBJ1-1, the V gene TRBV3-1 (or the pseudogene TRBV3-2); TRBD1 matches at 8 bases. Germline loops: CDR1 LGHDT, CDR2 YNNKEL (reference sequence). CDR3 length: 16 residues. The trim removed 2 bases at V and 0 bases at J, leaving 5 bases unmatched. As DNA, the CDR3 is TGTGCCAGCAGCCAACGCCCGGACAGGGTGAACACTGAAGCTTTCTTT. Translation: CASSQRPDRVNTEAFF.

The chain recombines TRBV3-1 (or the pseudogene TRBV3-2) with TRBJ1-6; D is ambiguous. Germline CDR1 reads LGHDT; CDR2 reads YNNKEL (reference sequence). This CDR3 is 14 amino acids long. V lost 2 bases, J lost 2 bases, and 4 bases lay in between. CDR3: CASSQSAYNSPLHF. As DNA, the CDR3 is TGTGCCAGCAGCCAATCAGCCTATAATTCACCCCTCCACTTT.

The rearrangement links TRBV2 to TRBJ1-4, with no clear D. Trimming stripped 7 bases from V and 3 bases from J, with 12 bases between. CDR1 SNHLY and CDR2 FYNNEI come from the germline V gene. This CDR3 spans 14 amino acids. CDR3 coding DNA: TGTGCCAGCACCGTGCAGGTCTCTAATGAAAAACTGTTTTTT. Translated: CASTVQVSNEKLFF.

CDR3 in amino acids: CASSTQGPREAFF. CDR3 sequence (DNA): TGTGCCAGCAGTACTCAGGGGCCCCGTGAAGCTTTCTTT. The genes are TRBV6-2 or TRBV6-3 and TRBJ1-1, with D tentatively TRBD1 (6 bases). The CDR3 is made up of 13 amino acids. Germline V lookup: CDR1 MNHEY, CDR2 SVGEGT. V dropped 5 bases and J dropped 7 bases, with 14 bases sitting between them.

The rearrangement links TRBV12-5 to TRBJ2-1; perhaps TRBD2 as D (5 bases). The CDR3 length is 12 residues. V was cut by 3 bases and J by 10 bases, with 10 bases left in between. Germline CDR1 reads LGHNT; CDR2 reads FRNRAP. The CDR3 DNA sequence: TGTGCTAGTGGTTTACTAGTTGACGAGCAGTTCTTC. Translating gives CASGLLVDEQFF.

The V and J genes are TRBV29-1 and TRBJ1-1, with D possibly matching TRBD1 (6 bases). Trimming removed 3 bases at V and 6 bases at J, with 14 bases between. CDR3 length: 13 residues. CDR1 is SQVTM, CDR2 ANQGSEA, per germline. CDR3 sequence: CSVDLQGGAEAFF. CDR3 DNA: TGCAGCGTTGACTTACAGGGTGGGGCTGAAGCTTTCTTT.

The chain employs TRBV5-6 and TRBJ2-1, with 7 bases fitting TRBD2. The CDR3 consists of 16 residues. The J segment lost 6 bases and the V segment lost 0 bases, leaving 9 bases of the junction unmatched. Germline V gives CDR1 SGHDT, CDR2 YYEEEE. CDR3 protein: CASSLVYGRQGNEQFF. The CDR3 nucleotides read TGTGCCAGCAGCTTGGTCTACGGGAGGCAGGGCAATGAGCAGTTCTTC.